This record concerns one TCR beta chain sequence. The antigen is unknown. The data are from a study of shared clonotypes between healthy human individuals. Donors, without exception, were Caucasian adults residing in Nashville, Tennessee. CDR3 length: 13 amino acids. Germline values: CDR1 SGHAT, CDR2 FQNNGV. V was pared by 4 bases and J by 10 bases, with 16 bases between. Whole-study findings and limits: Naive subsets generally had larger estimated richness than memory subsets. Enrolling few donors narrowed the genetic and exposure-history diversity that was represented.

Sequencing was performed with immunoSEQ multiplex PCR; in TCRdb, only in-frame clones are kept and a portion is missing. This table holds about 690,000 clones, 90% found once. Sequenced input: memory CD8+ T cells from PBMCs. Subset reported: CD45RO+ cells pooled with CCR7-negative TemRA cells. The rearrangement joins TRBV11-2 to TRBJ1-2; D is perhaps TRBD1 (5 bases). The source of this sequence is a man younger than 35 in good health. Some clones in this sample may be carry-over from other donors' samples. For the CDR3, the DNA is TGTGCCAGCAGCTCCATGGGGGGGTGGGACTACACCTTC. Translating it yields CASSSMGGWDYTF.